These 21 T cell receptor beta chains share one sample of origin, sequenced in a study of blood T cell repertoires in COVID-19. Clones were sequenced by immunoSEQ multiplex PCR, and TCRdb holds only the in-frame ones, with some missing. The sample holds more than 95,000 clones, approximately 89% seen once. Source material: peripheral blood. These receptors all stem from a woman older than 75 in a cohort sampled during active COVID-19.

The CDR3 is CASREGVYYEQYF. The CDR3 coding sequence is TGTGCCAGCAGAGAGGGAGTATACTACGAGCAGTACTTC. V and J are TRBV2 and TRBJ2-7; possible D gene TRBD2, 5 bases. The germline V and J ends were trimmed by 6 bases and 3 bases, with 12 bases remaining between them. The CDR3 runs 13 residues. The V gene's germline CDR1 is SNHLY and CDR2 FYNNEI.

The chain is built from TRBV9 and TRBJ1-5; 9 bases line up with TRBD1. The ends lost 5 bases at V and 2 bases at J; junction bases unmatched: 5. Germline V gene lookup returns CDR1 SGDLS and CDR2 YYNGEE. This CDR3 contains 15 residues. CDR3 region: CASSAQGAGNQPQHF. The DNA for the CDR3 is TGTGCCAGCAGTGCACAGGGGGCGGGCAATCAGCCCCAGCATTTT.

This chain joins TRBV7-9 and TRBJ2-1, with D hard to call. The V gene's germline CDR1 is SEHNR and CDR2 FQNEAQ (reference sequence). The CDR3 is 14 residues long. The ends were cut back, 9 bases at V and 0 bases at J, with 12 bases in the middle. In nucleotides, the CDR3 is TGTGCCAGTCTTTTCTCGAGCTCCTACAATGAGCAGTTCTTC. It codes for CASLFSSSYNEQFF. Supplemented by reference TRBV7-9 and TRBJ2-1, the full variable domain reads DTGVSQNPRHKITKRGQNVTFRCDPISEHNRLYWYRQTLGQGPEFLTYFQNEAQLEKSRLLSDRFSAERPKGSFSTLEIQRTEQGDSAMYLCASLFSSSYNEQFFGPGTRLTVL.

The genes are TRBV2 and TRBJ2-3; D is uncertain. The length of the CDR3 is 13 residues. The V gene's germline CDR1 is SNHLY and CDR2 FYNNEI. V dropped 5 bases and J dropped 3 bases, with 9 bases sitting between them. The CDR3 spells CASSPQKTDTQYF. The CDR3 DNA follows: TGTGCCAGCAGTCCCCAGAAGACAGATACGCAGTATTTT.

This sequence joins TRBV5-1 and TRBJ1-1, with TRBD1 identical over 9 bases. J gave up 2 bases and V 4 bases, and 3 bases lay outside the gene matches. This CDR3 comprises 14 residues. From germline, CDR1 is SGHRS and CDR2 YFSETQ. The CDR3 loop reads CASSLQGANTEAFF. CDR3 sequence (DNA): TGCGCCAGCAGCCTACAGGGGGCAAACACTGAAGCTTTCTTT.

This clone was seen a few times. The V and J genes are TRBV5-4 and TRBJ1-2; D is ambiguous. V lost 0 bases and J lost 0, with 6 bases in between. The CDR3 totals 14 residues. Looked up from germline, CDR1 is SGHNT and CDR2 is YYREEE (reference sequence). The DNA of the CDR3 is TGTGCCAGCAGCTTGGCCGTCGCTAACTATGGCTACACCTTC. Encoded protein: CASSLAVANYGYTF. Complete variable domain (other parts from reference TRBV5-4 and TRBJ1-2): ETGVTQSPTHLIKTRGQQVTLRCSSQSGHNTVSWYQQALGQGPQFIFQYYREEENGRGNFPPRFSGLQFPNYSSELNVNALELDDSALYLCASSLAVANYGYTFGSGTRLTVV.

This chain connects TRBV5-8 to TRBJ2-1; possible D gene TRBD1, 7 bases. CDR1 and CDR2 from the germline V gene are SGHTS and YDEGEE. V shed 4 bases and J shed 4 bases, with 18 bases lying between them. The CDR3 runs to 16 residues. The chain's CDR3 is CASSGRRGQIYNEQFF. The DNA for the CDR3 is TGTGCCAGCAGCGGGCGGCGGGGACAGATATACAATGAGCAGTTCTTC.

In its sample, this clone was seen a few times. An end of the junction does not agree with germline; a read error may underlie this. The CDR3 loop is CASSWDRVGAFF. CDR3 DNA sequence: TGTGCTAGCAGCTGGGACAGGGTCGGAGCTTTCTTT. V and J are TRBV7-7 and TRBJ1-1, with TRBD1 identical over 9 bases. The CDR3 spans 12 residues. The germline V gene encodes CDR1 SSHAT and CDR2 FNYEAQ (reference sequence). The full variable domain, with the rest looked up from reference TRBV7-7 and TRBJ1-1, is GAGVSQSPRYKVTKRGQDVTLRCDPISSHATLYWYQQALGQGPEFLTYFNYEAQPDKSGLPSDRFSAERPEGSISTLTIQRTEQRDSAMYRCASSWDRVGAFFGQGTRLTVV.

Comment on this clone: The identical CDR3 is also encoded by other nucleotide sequences in the sample. CDR3 in amino acids: CASSVGRGSYNEQFF. The CDR3 DNA reads TGTGCCAGCAGCGTAGGTAGGGGGTCGTACAATGAGCAGTTCTTC. The gene calls are TRBV9 and TRBJ2-1; D perhaps matches TRBD1 (6 bases). Germline CDR1 SGDLS, CDR2 YYNGEE. The germline V and J ends were trimmed by 0 bases and 4 bases, with 11 bases remaining between them. CDR3 length equals 15 residues.

The chain employs TRBV5-6 and TRBJ1-6; 9 nucleotides line up with TRBD1. Trimming cost V 4 bases and J 10 bases; bases outside gene matches: 6. CDR3 length: 14 amino acids. From germline, CDR1 is SGHDT and CDR2 YYEEEE. In DNA form, the CDR3 reads TGTGCCAGCAGCCTCCGGGACAGGGTCTCACCCCTCCACTTT. This gives the protein CASSLRDRVSPLHF.

The chain uses TRBV28 and TRBJ1-5; 7 nucleotides line up with TRBD1. The CDR3 is 15 amino acids. The germline CDR1 and CDR2 sequences are MDHEN and SYDVKM. Trimming removed 6 bases from V and 3 bases from J; junction bases left unmatched: 8. For the CDR3, the DNA is TGTGCCAGCAGACCCGGGACAGTTCCCAATCAGCCCCAGCATTTT. Translated: CASRPGTVPNQPQHF.

V and J are TRBV4-1 and TRBJ2-1, with D possibly being TRBD2 (7 bases). Germline CDR1 and CDR2: MGHRA and YSYEKL. CDR3 length: 16 residues. V dropped 0 bases and J dropped 8 bases, with 17 bases sitting between them. In DNA form, the CDR3 reads TGCGCCAGCAGCCAAGACGTTTCCGGGGGGCTGGATGAGCAGTTCTTC. It yields the protein CASSQDVSGGLDEQFF.

The V gene is TRBV3-1 (or the pseudogene TRBV3-2), the J gene TRBJ2-5; 10 nucleotides line up with TRBD1. Germline V gene sequence: CDR1 LGHDT, CDR2 YNNKEL (reference sequence). The CDR3 totals 15 residues. Trimming cost V 4 bases and J 5 bases; bases outside gene matches: 7. The CDR3 DNA reads as TGTGCCAGCAGCCTCTCGACAGGGGGCAAGGAGACCCAGTACTTC. It encodes CASSLSTGGKETQYF.

The chain employs TRBV15 and TRBJ2-1; tentative D call: TRBD2 (5 bases). Deletions cut 4 bases from V and 7 bases from J, with 14 bases between. This CDR3 is 14 amino acids long. CDR1 is LNHNV, CDR2 YYDKDF, per germline (reference sequence). CDR3 DNA sequence: TGTGCCACCAGCAATGCGGGTCCTCTTAATGAGCAGTTCTTC. Its protein is CATSNAGPLNEQFF.

The chain combines TRBV24-1 with TRBJ2-5; 9 nucleotides align to TRBD2. The V and J ends lost 2 bases and 2 bases, in that order; junction bases with no gene match: 5. Germline assignment: CDR1 KGHDR and CDR2 SFDVKD. The CDR3 extends over 16 amino acids. In nucleotides, the CDR3 is TGTGCCACCAGTGATTCATTAGCGGGGGTACAAGAGACCCAGTACTTC. The encoded protein is CATSDSLAGVQETQYF.

As regards this clone: The junction departs from the called germline gene at one end, perhaps through a read error. CDR3 sequence reads: CASSLYYQETQYF. In DNA form, the CDR3 reads TGTGCTAGCAGCTTATACTACCAGGAGACCCAGTACTTC. The chain has TRBV7-7 and TRBJ2-5, with unresolved D. Germline CDR1 and CDR2: SSHAT and FNYEAQ (reference sequence). The CDR3 runs to 13 residues. Full variable domain (missing parts from reference TRBV7-7 and TRBJ2-5): GAGVSQSPRYKVTKRGQDVTLRCDPISSHATLYWYQQALGQGPEFLTYFNYEAQPDKSGLPSDRFSAERPEGSISTLTIQRTEQRDSAMYRCASSLYYQETQYFGPGTRLLVL.

This chain uses TRBV4-1 with TRBJ2-2; a weak D match, TRBD2 (6 bases). CDR3 length: 15 amino acids. Per the germline V gene, CDR1 is MGHRA and CDR2 is YSYEKL. Trimming left V 0 bases short and J 2 bases short, with 7 bases between. CDR3 amino acids: CASSQEAGNTGELFF. The DNA of the CDR3 is TGCGCCAGCAGCCAAGAGGCGGGAAACACCGGGGAGCTGTTTTTT.

V and J are TRBV20-1 and TRBJ2-2; perhaps TRBD2 as D (6 bases). Per germline, CDR1 DFQATT and CDR2 SNEGSKA (reference sequence). The V gene lost 3 bases and the J gene lost 0 bases, with 17 bases spanning the gap. The CDR3 covers 17 residues. Written as DNA, the CDR3 is TGCAGTGCTAGTGGACTTGGACTATCTCCGAACACCGGGGAGCTGTTTTTT. Translation gives CSASGLGLSPNTGELFF.

The chain carries TRBV29-1 and TRBJ2-2; tentative D call: TRBD1 (5 bases). V lost 7 bases and J lost 5, with 8 bases in between. Germline V CDR1 and CDR2: SQVTM, ANQGSEA. The CDR3 length is 11 residues. CDR3 DNA: TGCAGCGCCCGACAGACCGGGGAGCTGTTTTTT. Amino acid sequence: CSARQTGELFF.

This sequence joins TRBV9 and TRBJ1-2; D is uncertain. Germline V CDR1 and CDR2: SGDLS, YYNGEE. Trimming took 0 bases from V and 14 from J, leaving 14 bases between them. This CDR3 has 12 amino acids. DNA of the CDR3: TGTGCCAGCAGCGTAGGTCAGCTTGAGGCTACCTTC. Residues: CASSVGQLEATF. The variable domain in full, with the rest retrieved from reference TRBV9 and TRBJ1-2, is DSGVTQTPKHLITATGQRVTLRCSPRSGDLSVYWYQQSLDQGLQFLIQYYNGEERAKGNILERFSAQQFPDLHSELNLSSLELGDSALYFCASSVGQLEATFGSGTRLTVV.

V gene TRBV5-5 combines with J gene TRBJ2-1; TRBD1 agrees at 7 bases. V gave up 0 bases and J gave up 9 bases; unmatched junction bases: 6. The germline CDR1 and CDR2 sequences are SGHKS and YYEKEE (reference sequence). This CDR3 is built from 14 residues. CDR3 DNA sequence: TGTGCCAGCAGCTTGGAGGGGGCCGCGAGTGAGCAGTTCTTC. Amino acids: CASSLEGAASEQFF. Full variable domain (rest looked up from reference TRBV5-5 and TRBJ2-1): DAGVTQSPTHLIKTRGQQVTLRCSPISGHKSVSWYQQVLGQGPQFIFQYYEKEERGRGNFPDRFSARQFPNYSSELNVNALLLGDSALYLCASSLEGAASEQFFGPGTRLTVL.